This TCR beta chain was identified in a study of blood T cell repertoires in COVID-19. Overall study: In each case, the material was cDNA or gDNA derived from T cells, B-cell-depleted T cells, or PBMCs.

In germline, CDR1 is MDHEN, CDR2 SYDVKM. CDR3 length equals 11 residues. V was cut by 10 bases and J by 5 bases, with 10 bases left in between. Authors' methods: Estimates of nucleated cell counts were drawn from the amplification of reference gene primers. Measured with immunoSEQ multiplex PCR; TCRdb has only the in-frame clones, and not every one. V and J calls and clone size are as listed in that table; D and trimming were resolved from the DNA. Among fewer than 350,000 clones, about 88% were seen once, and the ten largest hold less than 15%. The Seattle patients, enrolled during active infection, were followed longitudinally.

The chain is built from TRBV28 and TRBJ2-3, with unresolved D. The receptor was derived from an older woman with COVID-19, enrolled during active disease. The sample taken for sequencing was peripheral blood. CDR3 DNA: TGTGCCACCCACTATCGAGATACGCAGTATTTT. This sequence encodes CATHYRDTQYF.